These 9 T cell receptor beta chains were sequenced from one sample in a study of shared clonotypes between healthy human individuals. Using immunoSEQ multiplex PCR, the repertoire was profiled, and TCRdb retains in-frame clones only, with some absent. This table has a few hundred thousand clones, around 80% appearing once. The specimen sequenced was PBMCs. Receptors were obtained from a woman in her 40s in good health. Some clones in this sample may be carry-over from other donors' samples.

About this clone: Other DNA sequences within the sample encode an identical CDR3. The chain combines TRBV25-1 with TRBJ1-4, with D possibly matching TRBD1 (5 bases). The germline V gene has CDR1 MGHDK and CDR2 SYGVNS. Trimming took off 4 bases at V and 0 bases at J, with 12 bases between the two ends. CDR3 length: 16 amino acids. For the CDR3, the DNA is TGTGCCAGCAGTGCCGGGCAGGGAACAACTAATGAAAAACTGTTTTTT. It encodes CASSAGQGTTNEKLFF. Complete variable domain (other parts from reference TRBV25-1 and TRBJ1-4): EADIYQTPRYLVIGTGKKITLECSQTMGHDKMYWYQQDPGMELHLIHYSYGVNSTEKGDLSSESTVSRIRTEHFPLTLESARPSHTSQYLCASSAGQGTTNEKLFFGSGTQLSVL.

This sequence joins TRBV28 and TRBJ2-7; 12 nucleotides line up with TRBD2. The CDR3 length is 15 residues. CDR1 is MDHEN and CDR2 is SYDVKM in the germline V gene. Trimming took 4 bases from V and 1 from J; bases not matched to a gene: 2. In DNA, the CDR3 is TGTGCCAGCAGTTCTAGCGGGAGGGCTTCCTACGAGCAGTACTTC. This codes for CASSSSGRASYEQYF.

The J gene is TRBJ2-1, the V gene TRBV27; D is uncertain. This CDR3 is 13 amino acids long. Trimming stripped 5 bases from V and 9 bases from J, with 14 bases between. Germline CDR1 reads MNHEY; CDR2 reads SMNVEV (reference sequence). The CDR3 sequence: CASSARRWGEQFF. CDR3 nucleotide sequence: TGTGCCAGCAGTGCCCGGAGATGGGGTGAGCAGTTCTTC.

This clone was seen just once. The rearrangement joins TRBV5-1 to TRBJ2-3; D gene ambiguous. The germline V and J ends were trimmed by 4 bases and 4 bases, with 16 bases remaining between them. CDR1 is SGHRS and CDR2 is YFSETQ in the germline V gene. This CDR3 has 15 residues. The CDR3 reads CASSPGSAVADTQYF. Written as DNA, the CDR3 is TGCGCCAGCAGCCCGGGCAGCGCGGTGGCAGATACGCAGTATTTT.

The rearrangement joins TRBV6-1 to TRBJ1-2; D not certain. The CDR3 spans 15 residues. Trimming pared 5 bases from V and 2 bases from J, leaving 15 bases between. CDR1 MNHNS and CDR2 SASEGT come from the germline V gene. The CDR3 DNA reads as TGTGCCAGCAGTAGGAACACGGATCGCAACTATGGCTACACCTTC. Its translation: CASSRNTDRNYGYTF.

The chain employs TRBV7-3 and TRBJ2-3; weak D call: TRBD1 (6 bases). V shed 2 bases and J shed 0 bases, with 15 bases lying between them. CDR3 length: 17 residues. Germline CDR1 SGHTA, CDR2 FQGTGA. Written as DNA, the CDR3 is TGTGCCAGCAGCTTAGGGAGTCAGGGGCCTAGCACAGATACGCAGTATTTT. It is translated as CASSLGSQGPSTDTQYF. Variable domain in full (rest from reference TRBV7-3 and TRBJ2-3): GAGVSQTPSNKVTEKGKYVELRCDPISGHTALYWYRQSLGQGPEFLIYFQGTGAADDSGLPNDRFFAVRPEGSVSTLKIQRTERGDSAVYLCASSLGSQGPSTDTQYFGPGTRLTVL.

This sequence joins TRBV5-1 and TRBJ2-7, with a weak D call TRBD1 (6 bases). The germline CDR1 and CDR2 sequences are SGHRS and YFSETQ. The CDR3 covers 13 residues. The V end lost 2 bases, the J end lost 2 bases, and 8 bases lay between the germline ends. In DNA form, the CDR3 reads TGCGCCAGCAGCTTCGGGACAACCTACGAGCAGTACTTC. Translation: CASSFGTTYEQYF.

The chain is built from TRBV30 and TRBJ1-5; D ambiguous. The CDR3 has 13 residues. Germline V gene lookup returns CDR1 GTSNPN and CDR2 SVGIG (reference sequence). V lost 2 bases, J lost 6 bases, and 11 bases lay in between. The CDR3 sequence: CAWSSGLTQPQHF. The CDR3 nucleotides are TGTGCCTGGAGTTCGGGTTTAACTCAGCCCCAGCATTTT.

This rearrangement joins TRBV29-1 to TRBJ2-5; TRBD2 matches at 7 bases. The CDR3 covers 16 residues. Germline assignment: CDR1 SQVTM and CDR2 ANQGSEA. The V and J ends lost 4 bases and 1 base, in that order; junction bases with no gene match: 12. CDR3 sequence (DNA): TGCAGCGTTGGAACTAGCGCCCTCCCACCCCAAGAGACCCAGTACTTC. Protein product: CSVGTSALPPQETQYF.